This T cell receptor (beta chain) came from a study of Tregs in tolerant kidney transplant recipients. Germline values: CDR1 LNHDA, CDR2 SQIVND (reference sequence). Trimming took 4 bases from V and 9 from J, leaving 7 bases between them. The CDR3 contains 11 residues. Findings and limits, study-wide: The most relevant donor-specific Treg TCRbeta repertoire apparently came from expansion with activated donor B cells. No direct test of biological reproducibility was done here.

This table comes from immunoSEQ multiplex PCR, and its TCRdb copy is limited to in-frame clones, with some not included. The table lists under 300,000 clones, about 80% of them singletons. About this clone: The antigen is undetermined.

Sequencing was done on a sample of CD4+ T cells from blood. The J gene is TRBJ2-1, the V gene TRBV19; D is unresolved. The sequence derives from a human donor in good health. CDR3 DNA sequence: TGTGCCAGTAGTAGTGTAACTGAGCAGTTCTTC. As protein: CASSSVTEQFF. Variable domain in full (rest from reference TRBV19 and TRBJ2-1): DGGITQSPKYLFRKEGQNVTLSCEQNLNHDAMYWYRQDPGQGLRLIYYSQIVNDFQKGDIAEGYSVSREKKESFPLTVTSAQKNPTAFYLCASSSVTEQFFGPGTRLTVL.